A selection of T cell receptor beta chains follows, all from one sample in a study of Ad26.COV2.S vaccination and SARS-CoV-2 variants. Generated by immunoSEQ multiplex PCR, the TCRdb table keeps only in-frame clones and is missing some. The repertoire holds some 270,000 clones, with 87% as singletons. The sequencing used peripheral blood, collected in a trial of Ad26.COV2.S vaccine versus placebo. The origin of the receptors is a person aged 18-65 years who received the Ad26.COV2.S COVID-19 vaccine or a placebo. CDR3s include the opening cysteine and the closing phenylalanine or tryptophan. The D gene is left open where the match is weak. The size entry is marked missing in some rows and otherwise reads once, few, many or a size class.

clone_size j_call d_call v_call cdr3_aa cdr3_nt
NA TRBJ1-2 NA TRBV7-8 CASSLEWHSNYGYTF TGTGCCAGCAGCTTAGAGTGGCACTCTAACTATGGCTACACCTTC
NA TRBJ2-1 TRBD1 TRBV7-9 CASSLAQGAYNEQFF TGTGCCAGCAGCTTAGCGCAGGGGGCCTACAATGAGCAGTTCTTC
once TRBJ2-1 NA TRBV7-9 CASSRLGERFLNEQFF TGTGCCAGCAGCCGTTTGGGGGAGAGATTCCTCAATGAGCAGTTCTTC
few TRBJ1-1 NA TRBV11-3 CASSGRGVNTEAFF TGTGCCAGCAGCGGCAGGGGCGTGAACACTGAAGCTTTCTTT
NA TRBJ2-3 NA TRBV16 CASSSAVFSTDTQYF TGTGCCAGCAGCTCAGCGGTCTTTAGCACAGATACGCAGTATTTT
NA TRBJ1-2 NA TRBV4-1 CASSLFGGNYGYTF TGCGCCAGCAGCCTATTTGGCGGGAACTATGGCTACACCTTC
NA TRBJ2-2 NA TRBV3-1/TRBV3-2 CASRRQASTGELFF TGTGCCAGCAGGCGACAGGCGTCCACCGGGGAGCTGTTTTTT
NA TRBJ1-6 NA TRBV18 CASSPPAGGSYNSPLHF TGTGCCAGCTCACCACCGGCTGGGGGCTCCTATAATTCACCCCTCCACTTT
NA TRBJ1-5 NA TRBV3-1/TRBV3-2 CASSPLPGQEQPQHF TGTGCCAGCAGCCCTCTCCCAGGGCAGGAACAGCCCCAGCATTTT
NA TRBJ2-1 TRBD2 TRBV5-8 CASSSGTSELYNEQFF TGTGCCAGCAGCTCCGGGACTAGTGAGCTCTACAATGAGCAGTTCTTC
NA TRBJ2-1 TRBD2 TRBV30 CALLIRLAGDYNEQFF TGTGCCCTATTGATCAGACTAGCGGGAGACTACAATGAGCAGTTCTTC
few TRBJ1-2 NA TRBV4-1 CASSQGGPRLYEGYTF TGCGCCAGCAGCCAAGGAGGACCGAGACTATATGAAGGCTACACCTTC
NA TRBJ2-1 TRBD2 TRBV6-6 CASSYSTGGRDNEQFF TGTGCCAGCAGTTACTCGACGGGGGGGCGTGACAATGAGCAGTTCTTC
NA TRBJ2-3 NA TRBV5-4 CASSLVPYSTDTQYF TGTGCCAGCAGCTTGGTCCCTTACAGCACAGATACGCAGTATTTT
NA TRBJ2-2 TRBD1 TRBV12-5 CASGQGYTGELFF TGTGCTAGTGGACAGGGGTACACCGGGGAGCTGTTTTTT
few TRBJ2-1 NA TRBV5-1 CASSGGTTRRGNEQFF TGCGCCAGCAGCGGAGGGACCACCCGTCGCGGAAATGAGCAGTTCTTC
NA TRBJ1-1 TRBD1 TRBV7-9 CASSLNRGENTEAFF TGTGCCAGCAGCCTGAACAGGGGGGAGAACACTGAAGCTTTCTTT
NA TRBJ2-3 TRBD2 TRBV7-3 CASSLWAGAPSGTDTQYF TGTGCCAGCAGCTTATGGGCGGGAGCCCCCTCGGGCACAGATACGCAGTATTTT
NA TRBJ2-2 NA TRBV6-6 CATFFTGELFF TGTGCCACATTCTTCACCGGGGAGCTGTTTTTT